The 25 T cell receptor beta chains given below trace back to one sample, sequenced in a study of blood T cell repertoires in COVID-19. Assay used: immunoSEQ multiplex PCR; TCRdb lists only in-frame clones, some missing. The sample records roughly 160,000 clones, around 90% being singletons. The specimen was peripheral blood. These TCRs come from a woman at least 80 years old with COVID-19, enrolled during active disease.

A note on this clone: The junction and the germline gene differ at one end; a read error may be behind it. The V gene is TRBV7-2, the J gene TRBJ1-6; D not resolved. From germline, CDR1 is SGHTA and CDR2 FQGNSA. The length of the CDR3 is 15 residues. The CDR3 here is CASSPPGGYDSPLHF. CDR3 nucleotide sequence: TGTGCCAGCAGCCCCCCGGGAGGCTATGATTCACCCCTCCACTTT.

The chain joins TRBV7-2 to TRBJ2-5; D may be TRBD1 (5 bases). Trimming removed 0 bases at V and 5 bases at J, with 16 bases between. The CDR3 consists of 16 residues. Germline values: CDR1 SGHTA, CDR2 FQGNSA. The DNA of the CDR3 is TGTGCCAGCAGCTTAGCGAGGCAGGGTGGTGGGGAGACCCAGTACTTC. Protein: CASSLARQGGGETQYF.

The chain has TRBV4-3 and TRBJ2-1; 11 bases are a match to TRBD2. The ends lost 4 bases at V and 8 bases at J; junction bases unmatched: 10. CDR1 is LGHNA and CDR2 is YSLEER in the germline V gene. The CDR3 length is 16 residues. In DNA form, the CDR3 reads TGCGCCAGCAGCCCAAACCTAGCGGGAGGCAAGGATGAGCAGTTCTTC. Its translation is CASSPNLAGGKDEQFF.

This chain uses TRBV12-3 or TRBV12-4 with TRBJ2-5, with a weak D call TRBD1 (5 bases). V lost 2 bases and J lost 5, with 9 bases in between. The CDR3 is made up of 13 amino acids. CDR3 in DNA: TGTGCCAGCAGTTTAAGGGGTACGGAGACCCAGTACTTC. It is translated as CASSLRGTETQYF.

The rearrangement links TRBV7-9 to TRBJ1-5; D remains unclear. The ends were cut back, 3 bases at V and 5 bases at J, with 5 bases in the middle. Germline assignment: CDR1 SEHNR and CDR2 FQNEAQ (reference sequence). The CDR3 is made up of 12 amino acids. CDR3 in DNA: TGTGCCAGCAGCTTCACGGATCAGCCCCAGCATTTT. This encodes CASSFTDQPQHF.

This rearrangement joins TRBV4-3 to TRBJ2-2, with TRBD2 matching 11 bases. Per the germline V gene, CDR1 is LGHNA and CDR2 is YSLEER. This CDR3 region has 15 residues. V was pared by 5 bases and J by 7 bases, with 6 bases of the junction left unmatched. This chain's CDR3 is CASSASGRLDGELFF. The CDR3 coding sequence is TGCGCCAGCAGCGCTAGCGGGAGGTTAGACGGGGAGCTGTTTTTT.

The chain employs TRBV28 and TRBJ1-2, with 9 bases aligning to TRBD1. Germline V lookup: CDR1 MDHEN, CDR2 SYDVKM. Trimming removed 6 bases from V and 8 bases from J; junction bases left unmatched: 7. The length of the CDR3 is 13 residues. This CDR3 reads CASRTGTGPGYTF. For the CDR3, the DNA is TGTGCCAGCAGAACAGGGACAGGGCCCGGCTACACCTTC.

The V call is TRBV19, the J call TRBJ1-5; unclear D gene. Trimming removed 1 base at V and 6 bases at J, with 7 bases between. The CDR3 extends over 13 amino acids. Germline lookup yields CDR1 LNHDA and CDR2 SQIVND (reference sequence). The CDR3 sequence: CASSIVEGQPQHF. In nucleotides, the CDR3 is TGTGCCAGTAGTATAGTAGAGGGTCAGCCCCAGCATTTT.

This clone was counted between two and nine times. The J gene is TRBJ1-6, the V gene TRBV6-6; 9 bases line up with TRBD1. The ends lost 4 bases at V and 8 bases at J; junction bases unmatched: 6. The CDR3 totals 15 residues. Germline V gives CDR1 MNHNY, CDR2 SVGAGI (reference sequence). As DNA, the CDR3 is TGTGCCAGCAGTTGGACAGGGGCAAGGTATTCACCCCTCCACTTT. Amino acid sequence: CASSWTGARYSPLHF.

V gene TRBV10-3 combines with J gene TRBJ2-3; TRBD1 aligns across 10 bases. The length of the CDR3 is 15 residues. With V trimmed by 7 bases and J by 4 bases, 8 bases remained unmatched. Germline CDR1 and CDR2: ENHRY and SYGVKD. The CDR3 is CAIKKDRGSPDTQYF. DNA of the CDR3: TGTGCCATCAAAAAGGACAGGGGGAGCCCAGATACGCAGTATTTT.

The V gene is TRBV6-5, the J gene TRBJ1-3; D unclear. The V gene lost 0 bases and the J gene lost 5 bases, with 11 bases spanning the gap. In germline, CDR1 is MNHEY, CDR2 SVGAGI. CDR3 length: 15 amino acids. The CDR3 loop reads CASSYSVRGRNTIYF. CDR3 nucleotides: TGTGCCAGCAGTTACTCGGTGAGAGGGAGAAACACCATATATTTT.

The rearrangement joins TRBV28 to TRBJ1-1, with D unclear. Germline V gene sequence: CDR1 MDHEN, CDR2 SYDVKM. The CDR3 totals 12 residues. V shed 6 bases and J shed 4 bases, with 9 bases lying between them. CDR3 nucleotide sequence: TGTGCCAGCAGCCAGTCCCGCACTGAAGCTTTCTTT. Translated, it gives CASSQSRTEAFF.

This clone appeared once. This sequence joins TRBV19 and TRBJ2-5; D possibly corresponds to TRBD2 (5 bases). The germline V and J ends were trimmed by 4 bases and 5 bases, with 14 bases remaining between them. The germline gives CDR1 LNHDA, CDR2 SQIVND (reference sequence). The CDR3 contains 14 residues. The CDR3 DNA reads as TGTGCCAGTAGTAACGGAGGCGTCGGGGAGACCCAGTACTTC. Translating gives CASSNGGVGETQYF.

The chain uses TRBV28 and TRBJ1-4; D is unclear. Deletions cut 5 bases from V and 2 bases from J, with 15 bases between. CDR1 and CDR2 from the germline V gene are MDHEN and SYDVKM. This CDR3 has 16 residues. This chain's CDR3 is CASSLYQARTNEKLFF. The CDR3 bases are TGTGCCAGCAGTCTTTACCAAGCGCGCACTAATGAAAAACTGTTTTTT.

Only a few counts were recorded for this clone. V and J are TRBV7-3 and TRBJ2-5; D not resolved. Germline V lookup: CDR1 SGHTA, CDR2 FQGTGA. Trimming shortened V by 1 base and J by 4 bases, and 4 bases separated the two germline ends. CDR3 length: 12 amino acids. CDR3 in DNA: TGTGCCAGCAGCTTAAACGGAGAGACCCAGTACTTC. Translation: CASSLNGETQYF. Complete variable domain (other parts from reference TRBV7-3 and TRBJ2-5): GAGVSQTPSNKVTEKGKYVELRCDPISGHTALYWYRQSLGQGPEFLIYFQGTGAADDSGLPNDRFFAVRPEGSVSTLKIQRTERGDSAVYLCASSLNGETQYFGPGTRLLVL.

The rearrangement links TRBV6-2 or TRBV6-3 to TRBJ2-1, with 8 bases matching TRBD2. The CDR3 runs to 17 residues. V shed 5 bases, J shed 4 bases, and the junction held 13 bases outside the gene matches. Germline V gene lookup returns CDR1 MNHEY and CDR2 SVGEGT. The CDR3 loop is CASSPQGPASGYNEQFF. The CDR3 coding sequence is TGTGCCAGCAGTCCCCAGGGTCCGGCTAGCGGGTACAATGAGCAGTTCTTC.

The chain couples TRBV7-6 to TRBJ2-5; 7 bases map to TRBD2. The CDR3 is 15 residues long. V lost 1 base and J lost 0; bases outside the gene matches: 2. Per germline, CDR1 SGHVS and CDR2 FNYEAQ. CDR3 DNA: TGTGCCAGCAGCTTAGTTAGCGGGTACCAAGAGACCCAGTACTTC. Protein sequence: CASSLVSGYQETQYF.

This sequence joins TRBV27 and TRBJ2-7; the match to TRBD2 covers 7 bases. Trimming cost V 5 bases and J 5 bases; bases outside gene matches: 9. There are 14 residues in the CDR3. Germline V gene data show CDR1 as MNHEY and CDR2 as SMNVEV (reference sequence). CDR3 coding DNA: TGTGCCAGCAGTCTAAGCGGGACCCCCGACGAGCAGTACTTC. This translates into CASSLSGTPDEQYF.

The chain is built from TRBV3-1 (or the pseudogene TRBV3-2) and TRBJ2-6; unclear D gene. The CDR3 covers 17 residues. V gave up 1 base and J gave up 1 base, with 11 bases separating them. Germline loops: CDR1 LGHDT, CDR2 YNNKEL (reference sequence). This CDR3 is CASSQGWVRSGANVLTF. The CDR3 nucleotides are TGTGCCAGCAGCCAAGGGTGGGTGAGGTCTGGGGCCAACGTCCTGACTTTC.

This clone was counted a single time. This rearrangement joins TRBV5-6 to TRBJ2-5; no definite D call. CDR3 length: 18 residues. Germline CDR1 reads SGHDT; CDR2 reads YYEEEE. The V gene lost 3 bases and the J gene lost 0 bases, with 21 bases spanning the gap. The CDR3 DNA sequence: TGTGCCAGCAGCTCATCCTTTCTAGGAGCCCGGTACCAAGAGACCCAGTACTTC. Its protein product is CASSSSFLGARYQETQYF.

V usage is TRBV4-1 and J usage is TRBJ1-4; 11 bases map to TRBD1. The J segment lost 9 bases and the V segment lost 0 bases, leaving 9 bases of the junction unmatched. CDR1 is MGHRA and CDR2 is YSYEKL in the germline V gene. This CDR3 has 17 residues. CDR3: CASSQERSGQGGQKLFF. In DNA form, the CDR3 reads TGCGCCAGCAGCCAAGAAAGGTCGGGACAGGGGGGTCAAAAACTGTTTTTT.

The chain joins TRBV28 to TRBJ2-3; 9 nucleotides agree with TRBD2. Germline CDR1 is MDHEN and CDR2 is SYDVKM. The V gene end was trimmed by 5 bases and the J gene end by 4 bases; junction bases not matched to a gene: 13. The CDR3 loop spans 17 amino acids. For the CDR3, the DNA is TGTGCCAGCAGTGGGAGCACTTTAGCGGGAGTTGCAGATACGCAGTATTTT. This sequence encodes CASSGSTLAGVADTQYF.

The genes are TRBV11-2 and TRBJ1-1; D is unclear. The CDR3 is 14 residues long. Trimming left V 0 bases short and J 5 bases short, with 10 bases between. Per germline, CDR1 SGHAT and CDR2 FQNNGV. The CDR3 loop reads CASSLEGAGTEAFF. Here the CDR3 DNA reads TGTGCCAGCAGCTTAGAGGGTGCGGGTACTGAAGCTTTCTTT.

The chain has TRBV6-2 or TRBV6-3 and TRBJ2-3; the match to TRBD2 covers 10 bases. This CDR3 is built from 18 residues. Looked up from germline, CDR1 is MNHEY and CDR2 is SVGEGT. The V gene end was trimmed by 0 bases and the J gene end by 2 bases; junction bases not matched to a gene: 8. For the CDR3, the DNA is TGTGCCAGCAGTTACTCGCCGTGGACTAGCGGCTTCACAGATACGCAGTATTTT. Translated: CASSYSPWTSGFTDTQYF.

The chain combines TRBV9 with TRBJ1-1; 9 nucleotides line up with TRBD1. The CDR3 has 17 residues. Germline V gene data show CDR1 as SGDLS and CDR2 as YYNGEE. Trimming removed 4 bases from V and 0 bases from J; junction bases left unmatched: 10. CDR3 region: CASSSQGAFGMNTEAFF. The CDR3 coding sequence is TGTGCCAGCAGCTCACAGGGGGCATTTGGGATGAACACTGAAGCTTTCTTT.